Shown below are 16 T cell receptor beta chains from a single sample sequenced in a study of response to subunit inactivated influenza vaccine. Each CDR3 protein is one row after TCRdb ran MiXCR on the RT-PCR reads. The data show roughly 790,000 distinct CDR3 sequences, less than 25% seen once. Sequenced here: PBMCs from blood, sampled about 5 days after vaccination. These receptors all stem from a man in his fifties or sixties who received an inactivated influenza vaccine.

This clonotype turned up a few times. The chain carries TRBV7-8 and TRBJ2-7; D tentatively fits TRBD1 or TRBD2 (6 bases each). The CDR3 is 17 residues long. From germline, CDR1 is SGHVS and CDR2 FQNEAQ. Trimming shortened V by 5 bases and J by 2 bases, and 22 bases separated the two germline ends. CDR3 nucleotide sequence: TGTGCCAGCAGCCCACCATTTTGGGGGGCTGGAACCTACGAGCAGTACTTC. This sequence encodes CASSPPFWGAGTYEQYF. Full variable domain (rest looked up from reference TRBV7-8 and TRBJ2-7): GAGVSQSPRYKVAKRGQDVALRCDPISGHVSLFWYQQALGQGPEFLTYFQNEAQLDKSGLPSDRFFAERPEGSVSTLKIQRTQQEDSAVYLCASSPPFWGAGTYEQYFGPGTRLTVT.

The chain is built from TRBV7-2 and TRBJ1-5, with a weak D call TRBD1 (6 bases). The V end lost 6 bases, the J end lost 9 bases, and 15 bases lay between the germline ends. Germline V gene sequence: CDR1 SGHTA, CDR2 FQGNSA. This CDR3 has 13 amino acids. The CDR3 DNA reads as TGTGCCAGCAGTTTTACAGGGTCGCTGCCCCAGCATTTT. This sequence encodes CASSFTGSLPQHF.

The chain couples TRBV11-2 to TRBJ2-7; D is perhaps TRBD1 (6 bases). Germline values: CDR1 SGHAT, CDR2 FQNNGV. The CDR3 runs 14 residues. The V end lost 0 bases, the J end lost 3 bases, and 9 bases lay between the germline ends. CDR3 nucleotide sequence: TGTGCCAGCAGCTTAGAGGGACATAACTACGAGCAGTACTTC. This codes for CASSLEGHNYEQYF.

This clonotype was counted only a few times. The V gene is TRBV25-1, the J gene TRBJ2-1, with D possibly matching TRBD2 (6 bases). Trimming removed 2 bases from V and 6 bases from J, with 14 bases in between. The CDR3 totals 15 residues. Looked up from germline, CDR1 is MGHDK and CDR2 is SYGVNS. The CDR3 is CASSEPGSPLNEQFF. The CDR3 DNA reads TGTGCCAGCAGTGAACCCGGGAGCCCTCTCAATGAGCAGTTCTTC.

This clonotype has more than one count but fewer than ten. The junction departs from germline at one end; a sequencing error may be responsible. The J gene is TRBJ2-7, the V gene TRBV3-1; no firm D call. The germline CDR1 and CDR2 sequences are LGHDT and YNNKEL (reference sequence). The CDR3 has 12 residues. The CDR3 loop reads CASSQEIGRIVF. For the CDR3, the DNA is TGTGCCAGCAGCCAAGAAATTGGCAGAATAGTCTTC.

The chain links TRBV2 to TRBJ2-7, with D hard to call. CDR3 length: 13 residues. CDR1 and CDR2 from the germline V gene are SNHLY and FYNNEI. Trimming cost V 6 bases and J 1 base, with 10 bases left between them. This CDR3 is CASRFTESYEQYF. The CDR3 DNA reads TGTGCCAGCAGGTTCACAGAGTCCTACGAGCAGTACTTC. Based on the CDR3 plus reference TRBV2 and TRBJ2-7, the full variable domain is EPEVTQTPSHQVTQMGQEVILRCVPISNHLYFYWYRQILGQKVEFLVSFYNNEISEKSEIFDDQFSVERPDGSNFTLKIRSTKLEDSAMYFCASRFTESYEQYFGPGTRLTVT.

V gene TRBV7-9 combines with J gene TRBJ1-1, with D maybe TRBD1 (5 bases). The germline V and J ends were trimmed by 1 base and 0 bases, with 9 bases remaining between them. There are 15 residues in the CDR3. The germline CDR1 and CDR2 sequences are SEHNR and FQNEAQ (reference sequence). As DNA, the CDR3 is TGTGCCAGCAGCTTAGGAGGGACGGTGAACACTGAAGCTTTCTTT. Translation gives CASSLGGTVNTEAFF. Variable domain in full (rest from reference TRBV7-9 and TRBJ1-1): DTGVSQNPRHKITKRGQNVTFRCDPISEHNRLYWYRQTLGQGPEFLTYFQNEAQLEKSRLLSDRFSAERPKGSFSTLEIQRTEQGDSAMYLCASSLGGTVNTEAFFGQGTRLTVV.

In its sample, this clonotype was seen a few times. The V and J genes are TRBV20-1 and TRBJ1-2; no clear D. Germline V gene data show CDR1 as DFQATT and CDR2 as SNEGSKA (reference sequence). The CDR3 has 14 residues. The V end was cut by 3 bases, the J end by 4 bases, with 15 bases between. In nucleotides, the CDR3 is TGCAGTGCTAGGGTCGACGGAGGTGGCTATGGCTACACCTTC. Translating it yields CSARVDGGGYGYTF.

The V call is TRBV20-1, the J call TRBJ2-2, with a tentative D call TRBD2 (7 bases). Looked up from germline, CDR1 is DFQATT and CDR2 is SNEGSKA (reference sequence). V shed 0 bases and J shed 0 bases, with 14 bases lying between them. The CDR3 spans 17 residues. The CDR3 is CSAREGRGHANTGELFF. The CDR3 region has the DNA TGCAGTGCTAGAGAAGGGAGGGGACACGCGAACACCGGGGAGCTGTTTTTT.

This clonotype turned up a few times. This rearrangement joins TRBV6-2 or TRBV6-3 to TRBJ1-2, with D unclear. Looked up from germline, CDR1 is MNHEY and CDR2 is SVGEGT. There are 13 residues in the CDR3. Trimming removed 5 bases at V and 2 bases at J, with 9 bases between. CDR3 residues: CASSQDGNYGYTF. The CDR3 nucleotides read TGTGCCAGCAGTCAGGACGGGAACTATGGCTACACCTTC.

The chain couples TRBV5-1 to TRBJ1-6, with D uncertain. The V and J ends lost 0 bases and 8 bases respectively, with 6 bases between them. CDR3 length equals 13 residues. The germline V gene encodes CDR1 SGHRS and CDR2 YFSETQ. CDR3 sequence reads: CASSLGSDSPLHF. The CDR3 nucleotides are TGCGCCAGCAGCTTGGGGTCCGATTCACCCCTCCACTTT.

This clonotype turned up a few times. J is TRBJ2-4 and V is TRBV5-1, with D perhaps given as TRBD1 or TRBD2 (5 bases each). V was clipped by 4 bases and J by 5 bases, with 13 bases between them. There are 14 residues in the CDR3. Germline V gene sequence: CDR1 SGHRS, CDR2 YFSETQ. The CDR3 reads CASSTGTEQNIQYF. The CDR3 DNA sequence: TGCGCCAGCAGCACCGGGACGGAGCAAAACATTCAGTACTTC.

This clonotype turned up a few times. The chain joins TRBV7-2 to TRBJ2-3; D unresolved. With 5 bases removed from V and 5 bases from J, the gap between germline ends came to 11 bases. CDR1 is SGHTA and CDR2 is FQGNSA in the germline V gene. The CDR3 spans 13 residues. The CDR3 region is CASSRTRKDTQYF. The DNA of the CDR3 is TGTGCCAGCAGCCGGACGAGGAAAGATACGCAGTATTTT.

This clonotype has just a few counts. This chain joins TRBV6-5 and TRBJ2-1; D is ambiguous. Trimming took 3 bases from V and 6 from J, leaving 18 bases between them. The CDR3 extends over 16 amino acids. Germline CDR1 reads MNHEY; CDR2 reads SVGAGI. This chain's CDR3 is CASSYRVPGFGNEQFF. The CDR3 coding sequence is TGTGCCAGCAGTTATAGGGTTCCAGGATTTGGCAATGAGCAGTTCTTC.

This clonotype was detected many times. J is TRBJ2-3 and V is TRBV20-1; D may match TRBD1 or TRBD2 (5 bases each). Germline V gives CDR1 DFQATT, CDR2 SNEGSKA (reference sequence). Between the trimmed V and J ends, which lost 6 bases and 0 bases, there was a span of 16 bases. This CDR3 spans 15 amino acids. CDR3 sequence reads: CSASRPGRSTDTQYF. The CDR3 nucleotides are TGCAGTGCCAGTCGTCCGGGACGGAGCACAGATACGCAGTATTTT.

The J gene is TRBJ2-2, the V gene TRBV15; D ambiguous. The germline CDR1 and CDR2 sequences are LNHNV and YYDKDF (reference sequence). This CDR3 has 13 residues. V was cut by 1 base and J by 4 bases, with 4 bases left in between. The CDR3 here is CATSRGSTGELFF. The CDR3 DNA follows: TGTGCCACCAGCAGAGGGTCCACCGGGGAGCTGTTTTTT.